The 27 T cell receptor beta chains reported below all come from one sample, sequenced in a study of blood T cell repertoires in COVID-19. TCRdb's table, derived via immunoSEQ multiplex PCR, lists solely in-frame clones and lacks some. The table has around 250,000 clones, about nine tenths seen once. Input material: PBMCs or T cells enriched from blood (not recorded which). These receptors were obtained from a man aged 18 to 29 who had recovered from COVID-19.

The genes are TRBV4-2 and TRBJ2-6; TRBD1 is a possible D gene (6 bases). The CDR3 is 16 residues long. V was shortened by 0 bases and J by 2 bases, with 8 bases between the two germline ends. Germline CDR1 is LGHNA and CDR2 is YNFKEQ. Here the CDR3 reads CASSQEQGAGANVLTF. Here the CDR3 DNA reads TGTGCCAGCAGCCAAGAACAGGGTGCTGGGGCCAACGTCCTGACTTTC.

The chain recombines TRBV2 with TRBJ2-7; 7 bases match TRBD1. V lost 6 bases, J lost 2 bases, and 4 bases stayed unmatched. The CDR3 length is 13 residues. The germline V gene encodes CDR1 SNHLY and CDR2 FYNNEI. CDR3 amino acids: CASRLDRPYEQYF. Here the CDR3 DNA reads TGTGCCAGCAGGCTGGACAGGCCCTACGAGCAGTACTTC.

This chain connects TRBV2 to TRBJ1-3; no definite D call. Germline V lookup: CDR1 SNHLY, CDR2 FYNNEI. The CDR3 consists of 13 residues. Between the trimmed V and J ends, which lost 6 bases and 0 bases, there was a span of 6 bases. CDR3 protein: CASREISGNTIYF. The DNA of the CDR3 is TGTGCCAGCAGGGAGATCTCTGGAAACACCATATATTTT.

The genes are TRBV6-5 and TRBJ1-3, with D unresolved. The ends were cut back, 4 bases at V and 4 bases at J, with 5 bases in the middle. CDR3 length: 12 amino acids. Germline assignment: CDR1 MNHEY and CDR2 SVGAGI. The CDR3 DNA follows: TGTGCCAGCAGTTCTCGGGGAAACACCATATATTTT. Translation gives CASSSRGNTIYF.

In DNA, the CDR3 is TGTGCCAGCAGTGTATTAGGACAAGGGATTATTTGGACCGGGGAGCTGTTTTTT. Its translation: CASSVLGQGIIWTGELFF. The rearrangement uses TRBV6-1 and TRBJ2-2; D perhaps matches TRBD1 (5 bases). CDR1 and CDR2 from the germline V gene are MNHNS and SASEGT. The V end lost 4 bases, the J end lost 5 bases, and 23 bases lay between the germline ends. CDR3 length: 18 amino acids.

The V gene is TRBV5-6, the J gene TRBJ2-2, with 8 bases fitting TRBD1. V trimming: 4 bases; J trimming: 6 bases; junction bases outside the gene matches: 14. The germline V gene encodes CDR1 SGHDT and CDR2 YYEEEE. This CDR3 has 17 residues. The DNA of the CDR3 is TGTGCCAGCAGCCCTTTAGCCTCGGACAGGGACCCCGGGGAGCTGTTTTTT. This sequence encodes CASSPLASDRDPGELFF.

The chain has TRBV5-1 and TRBJ2-3; D not certain. CDR1 SGHRS and CDR2 YFSETQ come from the germline V gene. V lost 1 base, J lost 1 base, and 10 bases lay in between. The CDR3 contains 15 residues. The CDR3 coding sequence is TGCGCCAGCAGCTTGAGCAGGTCAGGCACAGATACGCAGTATTTT. Protein: CASSLSRSGTDTQYF.

The chain links TRBV7-9 to TRBJ1-2; unclear D gene. Germline V gene sequence: CDR1 SEHNR, CDR2 FQNEAQ (reference sequence). Deletions cut 3 bases from V and 0 bases from J, with 14 bases between. The CDR3 extends over 16 amino acids. The DNA of the CDR3 is TGTGCCAGCAGCTTTCCAGGAACGTTAGCTAACTATGGCTACACCTTC. Its protein product is CASSFPGTLANYGYTF.

The chain couples TRBV29-1 to TRBJ1-1; 9 bases are shared with TRBD1. This CDR3 spans 12 amino acids. The germline V gene has CDR1 SQVTM and CDR2 ANQGSEA. V lost 5 bases and J lost 7; bases outside the gene matches: 5. CDR3 nucleotides: TGCAGCGTTCCCGGACAGGGGCTTGAAGCTTTCTTT. Encoded protein: CSVPGQGLEAFF.

This chain links TRBV2 with TRBJ2-5; tentatively, D is TRBD1 (5 bases). Germline assignment: CDR1 SNHLY and CDR2 FYNNEI. The ends were cut back, 5 bases at V and 5 bases at J, with 12 bases in the middle. This CDR3 has 13 amino acids. The CDR3 here is CASSNQGLETQYF. The DNA for the CDR3 is TGTGCCAGCAGTAACCAGGGTCTGGAGACCCAGTACTTC.

The V call is TRBV7-3, the J call TRBJ1-2; tentatively, D is TRBD1 (5 bases). V was shortened by 2 bases and J by 7 bases, with 11 bases between the two germline ends. CDR1 and CDR2 (germline): SGHTA, FQGTGA. This CDR3 spans 13 amino acids. The chain's CDR3 is CASSLGQGGGYTF. The CDR3 DNA reads as TGTGCCAGCAGCTTAGGGCAGGGAGGTGGCTACACCTTC. Combining the CDR3 with reference TRBV7-3 and TRBJ1-2 gives the whole variable domain GAGVSQTPSNKVTEKGKYVELRCDPISGHTALYWYRQSLGQGPEFLIYFQGTGAADDSGLPNDRFFAVRPEGSVSTLKIQRTERGDSAVYLCASSLGQGGGYTFGSGTRLTVV.

The rearrangement joins TRBV4-1 to TRBJ2-6; D is ambiguous. This CDR3 is 14 amino acids long. Germline CDR1 MGHRA, CDR2 YSYEKL. V was trimmed by 4 bases and J by 1 base, leaving 5 bases between them. The CDR3 reads CASSLLSGANVLTF. The DNA for the CDR3 is TGCGCCAGCAGCCTTCTTTCTGGGGCCAACGTCCTGACTTTC.

V usage is TRBV4-1 and J usage is TRBJ2-1, with D tentatively TRBD2 (6 bases). Germline V CDR1 and CDR2: MGHRA, YSYEKL. V was clipped by 1 base and J by 7 bases, with 17 bases between them. The CDR3 has 16 amino acids. The DNA for the CDR3 is TGCGCCAGCAGCCAAGTGCGGGGCCATCCTCCTAATGAGCAGTTCTTC. Its protein product is CASSQVRGHPPNEQFF.

This clone was picked up many times. The J gene is TRBJ2-5, the V gene TRBV28, with 7 bases identical to TRBD1. The CDR3 is 15 residues long. After removal of 3 bases from V and 4 bases from J, the junction contained 8 bases not matched to a gene. Germline assignment: CDR1 MDHEN and CDR2 SYDVKM. As DNA, the CDR3 is TGTGCCAGCAGTTTTGAAGACAGGGTGGCAGAGACCCAGTACTTC. It encodes CASSFEDRVAETQYF.

The genes are TRBV10-2 and TRBJ2-1; tentative D call: TRBD2 (6 bases). Germline CDR1 reads WSHSY; CDR2 reads SAAADI. The CDR3 has 18 residues. The V end was cut by 3 bases, the J end by 3 bases, with 21 bases between. The CDR3 is CASSDGTQKGLFYNEQFF. The CDR3 region has the DNA TGCGCCAGCAGTGATGGGACTCAAAAAGGACTCTTCTACAATGAGCAGTTCTTC.

The chain links TRBV7-9 to TRBJ1-2; 8 bases align to TRBD1. The CDR3 contains 15 residues. Germline CDR1 and CDR2: SEHNR and FQNEAQ (reference sequence). J lost 7 bases, V lost 5 bases, and 12 bases had no gene match. The CDR3 DNA reads TGTGCCAGCAGCCTCGTACAGGGGGTGACGGGTGGCTACACCTTC. Protein product: CASSLVQGVTGGYTF.

The V gene is TRBV7-2, the J gene TRBJ2-1; D is unclear. CDR1 SGHTA and CDR2 FQGNSA come from the germline V gene. Trimming took off 5 bases at V and 5 bases at J, with 13 bases between the two ends. The CDR3 loop spans 14 amino acids. CDR3 residues: CASSVSHRDNEQFF. Written as DNA, the CDR3 is TGTGCCAGCAGCGTCTCGCACCGAGACAATGAGCAGTTCTTC.

V usage is TRBV28 and J usage is TRBJ2-7; TRBD1 matches 9 bases. The CDR3 runs 13 residues. V was clipped by 6 bases and J by 3 bases; unmatched bases: 3. The V gene's germline CDR1 is MDHEN and CDR2 SYDVKM. The CDR3, as DNA: TGTGCCAGCAGACAGACAGGGGGCTACGAGCAGTACTTC. It specifies CASRQTGGYEQYF. Drawing the rest from reference TRBV28 and TRBJ2-7, the complete variable domain is DVKVTQSSRYLVKRTGEKVFLECVQDMDHENMFWYRQDPGLGLRLIYFSYDVKMKEKGDIPEGYSVSREKKERFSLILESASTNQTSMYLCASRQTGGYEQYFGPGTRLTVT.

CDR3 region: CASSPLTGALYEQFF. The CDR3 DNA follows: TGTGCCAGCAGTCCCCTAACGGGAGCATTGTATGAGCAGTTCTTC. This chain joins TRBV27 and TRBJ2-1; perhaps TRBD2 as D (6 bases). From germline, CDR1 is MNHEY and CDR2 SMNVEV (reference sequence). The CDR3 contains 15 residues. Trimming took 5 bases from V and 8 from J, leaving 19 bases between them.

The J gene is TRBJ2-2, the V gene TRBV9; 8 positions agree with TRBD1. This CDR3 spans 14 amino acids. Germline V gene lookup returns CDR1 SGDLS and CDR2 YYNGEE. V lost 5 bases, J lost 3 bases, and 3 bases stayed unmatched. CDR3 nucleotides: TGTGCCAGCAGGAAGACAGGGGACACCGGGGAGCTGTTTTTT. Translation: CASRKTGDTGELFF.

V gene TRBV6-2 or TRBV6-3 combines with J gene TRBJ2-7, with TRBD2 as a possible D gene (6 bases). Germline V lookup: CDR1 MNHEY, CDR2 SVGEGT. The CDR3 is 17 residues long. Deletions cut 2 bases from V and 2 bases from J, with 19 bases between. The CDR3 here is CASSYITELAATYEQYF. The CDR3 DNA follows: TGTGCCAGCAGTTACATTACCGAACTAGCAGCTACCTACGAGCAGTACTTC.

This sequence joins TRBV3-1 (or the pseudogene TRBV3-2) and TRBJ2-3; possibly TRBD2 for D (5 bases). Trimming removed 5 bases at V and 1 base at J, with 10 bases between. The CDR3 is 14 residues long. Looked up from germline, CDR1 is LGHDT and CDR2 is YNNKEL (reference sequence). The CDR3 nucleotides are TGTGCCAGCAGCGCCCAGGAGGGCACAGATACGCAGTATTTT. Its translation: CASSAQEGTDTQYF.

The J gene is TRBJ1-1, the V gene TRBV30, with 8 bases aligning to TRBD1. The CDR3 length is 15 residues. The J segment lost 11 bases and the V segment lost 0 bases, leaving 14 bases of the junction unmatched. Germline lookup yields CDR1 GTSNPN and CDR2 SVGIG (reference sequence). For the CDR3, the DNA is TGTGCCTGGAGTGTAAGTCTGCAGGGGGCGTACCAGGCTTTCTTT. This gives the protein CAWSVSLQGAYQAFF.

Here the CDR3 reads CASRNSASSYEQYF. The DNA for the CDR3 is TGTGCCAGCAGGAATTCTGCCAGCTCCTACGAGCAGTACTTC. The rearrangement joins TRBV6-5 to TRBJ2-7; no clear D. This CDR3 has 14 amino acids. Trimming pared 6 bases from V and 0 bases from J, leaving 12 bases between. Germline V CDR1 and CDR2: MNHEY, SVGAGI.

V gene TRBV5-5 combines with J gene TRBJ2-2, with TRBD2 matching 13 bases. The germline V gene has CDR1 SGHKS and CDR2 YYEKEE (reference sequence). Trimming took 2 bases from V and 6 from J; bases not matched to a gene: 1. CDR3 length equals 15 residues. CDR3 amino acids: CASSFGLAGAGELFF. The CDR3 nucleotides are TGTGCCAGCAGCTTTGGACTAGCGGGAGCCGGGGAGCTGTTTTTT.

This clone has only one observation. The chain recombines TRBV6-6 with TRBJ2-5; TRBD2 matches 7 bases. The CDR3 has 15 amino acids. The V and J ends lost 2 bases and 0 bases, in that order; junction bases with no gene match: 3. Germline loops: CDR1 MNHNY, CDR2 SVGAGI (reference sequence). CDR3 DNA: TGTGCCAGCAGTTACGGGCGGGGGTACCAAGAGACCCAGTACTTC. It specifies CASSYGRGYQETQYF.

The rearrangement links TRBV6-5 to TRBJ2-7; D gene unclear. CDR3 size: 15 residues. Trimming left V 0 bases short and J 2 bases short, with 11 bases between. The V gene's germline CDR1 is MNHEY and CDR2 SVGAGI. CDR3: CASSYSSQSPYEQYF. The CDR3 bases are TGTGCCAGCAGTTACTCTTCCCAGTCCCCCTACGAGCAGTACTTC.